The 18 T cell receptor beta chains in this list originate from one sample, sequenced in a study of patients and donors after allogeneic stem cell transplantation. TCRdb reprocessed the RT-PCR reads via MiXCR and lists one record per CDR3 protein. The sample carries approximately 220,000 distinct CDR3 sequences, 35% to 45% recorded once. What was sequenced was blood, either unsorted or a sorted T cell fraction (not recorded which). The receptors derive from a human donor who was either an allogeneic HSCT recipient or a stem cell or donor lymphocyte infusion donor (not recorded which). It is not recorded whose cells these are; they may come from a transplant donor.

This sequence joins TRBV10-3 and TRBJ1-6, with 7 nucleotides matching TRBD1. With 3 bases clipped from V and 6 bases from J, the junction kept 5 bases outside the gene matches. Germline V CDR1 and CDR2: ENHRY, SYGVKD. This CDR3 comprises 15 residues. The CDR3, as DNA: TGTGCCATCAGTGAAGGGGACAGCAGTAATTCACCCCTCCACTTT. Residues: CAISEGDSSNSPLHF.

This clonotype appeared a few times. The chain employs TRBV2 and TRBJ1-1; TRBD1 is a possible D gene (6 bases). With 6 bases removed from V and 0 bases from J, the gap between germline ends came to 14 bases. There are 15 residues in the CDR3. Germline V CDR1 and CDR2: SNHLY, FYNNEI. CDR3 nucleotide sequence: TGTGCCAGCAGCCTGACAGGAAGATTGAACACTGAAGCTTTCTTT. Encoded protein: CASSLTGRLNTEAFF.

The rearrangement links TRBV20-1 to TRBJ2-2; maybe TRBD1 (6 bases). Germline assignment: CDR1 DFQATT and CDR2 SNEGSKA (reference sequence). Between the trimmed V and J ends, which lost 0 bases and 3 bases, there was a span of 11 bases. CDR3 length: 15 residues. This CDR3 is CSARDQGLDTGELFF. The CDR3 DNA sequence: TGCAGTGCTAGAGACCAGGGGCTGGACACCGGGGAGCTGTTTTTT.

This clonotype has just a few counts. The chain uses TRBV7-2 and TRBJ1-4, with TRBD1 identical over 10 bases. J gave up 0 bases and V 4 bases, and 14 bases lay outside the gene matches. This CDR3 comprises 20 residues. Germline values: CDR1 SGHTA, CDR2 FQGNSA. The CDR3: CASSSKGRTGGVTTNEKLFF. The CDR3 nucleotides read TGTGCCAGCAGCTCCAAGGGCCGGACAGGGGGAGTAACAACTAATGAAAAACTGTTTTTT.

The V call is TRBV6-5, the J call TRBJ1-2; D unclear. This CDR3 has 15 residues. V was cut by 2 bases and J by 3 bases, with 13 bases left in between. The germline gives CDR1 MNHEY, CDR2 SVGAGI. The CDR3 coding sequence is TGTGCCAGCAGTTACGGCGGGGATGGGGACTATGGCTACACCTTC. As protein: CASSYGGDGDYGYTF.

The genes are TRBV6-6 and TRBJ1-1; D gene uncertain. Germline values: CDR1 MNHNY, CDR2 SVGAGI (reference sequence). This CDR3 has 14 residues. V was shortened by 6 bases and J by 1 base, with 12 bases between the two germline ends. DNA of the CDR3: TGTGCCAGCAGCCGCCTGAATACGAACACTGAAGCTTTCTTT. This sequence encodes CASSRLNTNTEAFF.

This clonotype was found a few times. The chain is built from TRBV20-1 and TRBJ1-5, with TRBD1 matching 8 bases. This CDR3 has 14 residues. Germline CDR1 DFQATT, CDR2 SNEGSKA (reference sequence). V lost 3 bases and J lost 3; bases outside the gene matches: 4. CDR3 in DNA: TGCAGTGCTAGCCTGGGACAGGTCAATCAGCCCCAGCATTTT. Translating it yields CSASLGQVNQPQHF.

The chain uses TRBV12-3 or TRBV12-4 and TRBJ2-1, with 9 bases fitting TRBD2. The CDR3 covers 15 residues. The ends lost 5 bases at V and 0 bases at J; junction bases unmatched: 2. As DNA, the CDR3 is TGTGCCAGCAGTCCTAGCGGGGTCTCCTACAATGAGCAGTTCTTC. It yields the protein CASSPSGVSYNEQFF.

This clonotype has only a few counts. The V and J genes are TRBV28 and TRBJ1-6, with TRBD1 as a possible D gene (6 bases). V was shortened by 6 bases and J by 5 bases, with 14 bases between the two germline ends. This CDR3 is built from 15 residues. Germline V CDR1 and CDR2: MDHEN, SYDVKM. The CDR3 region has the DNA TGTGCCAGCAGGTCCACAGGGAGGAATAATTCACCCCTCCACTTT. Translating it yields CASRSTGRNNSPLHF.

The J gene is TRBJ1-5, the V gene TRBV7-9, with D possibly TRBD1 on 5 matching bases. Germline values: CDR1 SEHNR, CDR2 FQNEAQ (reference sequence). V was shortened by 5 bases and J by 5 bases, with 10 bases between the two germline ends. This CDR3 is built from 13 residues. CDR3 in DNA: TGTGCCAGCAGCGTGACAGCGTATCAGCCCCAGCATTTT. This gives the protein CASSVTAYQPQHF.

The chain combines TRBV2 with TRBJ2-7; 9 bases match TRBD1. CDR1 SNHLY and CDR2 FYNNEI come from the germline V gene. Unmatched junction bases numbered 4, after V lost 6 bases and J lost 4 bases. This CDR3 is 13 amino acids long. CDR3 sequence: CASRDRGRYEQYF. CDR3 nucleotide sequence: TGTGCCAGCAGGGACAGGGGAAGGTACGAGCAGTACTTC. Using reference TRBV2 and TRBJ2-7 for the parts outside the CDR3, the full variable domain is EPEVTQTPSHQVTQMGQEVILRCVPISNHLYFYWYRQILGQKVEFLVSFYNNEISEKSEIFDDQFSVERPDGSNFTLKIRSTKLEDSAMYFCASRDRGRYEQYFGPGTRLTVT.

This clonotype was recorded a few times. This chain connects TRBV12-3 or TRBV12-4 to TRBJ2-1, with 8 bases matching TRBD2. This CDR3 spans 15 amino acids. The V segment lost 3 bases and the J segment 6 bases; nucleotides outside the gene matches: 7. The CDR3 region has the DNA TGTGCCAGCAGTTTCTGGGCGGGGGGAATCAATGAGCAGTTCTTC. This translates into CASSFWAGGINEQFF.

Points on this clonotype: Given the absence of the conserved phenylalanine or tryptophan at the CDR3 end, a read error is likely. The chain couples TRBV3-1 to TRBJ1-6; D possibly corresponds to TRBD1 (6 bases). CDR3 length: 16 amino acids. V lost 4 bases to trimming and J lost 7 bases, with 17 bases between them. The germline gives CDR1 LGHDT, CDR2 YNNKEL (reference sequence). The CDR3 nucleotides read TGTGCCAGCAGCCTCCGGTACAGGGTATGGAATTCACCCCTCCACTTG. This encodes CASSLRYRVWNSPLHL.

The CDR3 here is CSVAPGLDTQYF. The CDR3 DNA sequence: TGCAGCGTAGCTCCGGGGTTGGATACGCAGTATTTT. The genes are TRBV29-1 and TRBJ2-3, with a tentative D call TRBD2 (5 bases). This CDR3 has 12 amino acids. Germline CDR1 and CDR2: SQVTM and ANQGSEA. Between the trimmed V and J ends, which lost 6 bases and 6 bases, there was a span of 13 bases.

This clonotype occurred a few times. The V call is TRBV7-8, the J call TRBJ2-2; D is perhaps TRBD1 (5 bases). There are 17 residues in the CDR3. CDR1 is SGHVS and CDR2 is FQNEAQ in the germline V gene. V shed 2 bases and J shed 2 bases, with 15 bases lying between them. CDR3 in DNA: TGTGCCAGCAGCTTACGACATAGCAGGGCCAACACCGGGGAGCTGTTTTTT. As protein: CASSLRHSRANTGELFF.

J is TRBJ1-1 and V is TRBV3-1; 8 nucleotides match TRBD1. The V and J ends lost 4 bases and 4 bases, in that order; junction bases with no gene match: 5. Germline-derived CDR1 and CDR2 are LGHDT and YNNKEL (reference sequence). The CDR3 runs 14 residues. Here the CDR3 DNA reads TGTGCCAGCAGCCCCCGGACAGGGAGCACTGAAGCTTTCTTT. Encoded protein: CASSPRTGSTEAFF.

This sequence joins TRBV15 and TRBJ2-1, with D maybe TRBD1 (6 bases). CDR1 and CDR2 from the germline V gene are LNHNV and YYDKDF (reference sequence). The CDR3 consists of 16 residues. The V gene lost 1 base and the J gene lost 0 bases, with 10 bases spanning the gap. In DNA, the CDR3 is TGTGCCACCAGCAGAGGTGAAGGGGGCTCCTACAATGAGCAGTTCTTC. Translated: CATSRGEGGSYNEQFF.

This rearrangement joins TRBV20-1 to TRBJ1-1, with 8 bases fitting TRBD1. Germline-derived CDR1 and CDR2 are DFQATT and SNEGSKA (reference sequence). This CDR3 region has 10 residues. V was clipped by 6 bases and J by 11 bases; unmatched bases: 5. The CDR3: CSAQDRGAFF. The CDR3 coding sequence is TGCAGTGCCCAAGACAGGGGCGCTTTCTTT.